This T cell receptor beta chain was captured by sequencing in a study of blood T cells in healthy people across ages. General study findings and limits: Calculation of diversity from one million T cells yielded estimates considered to be underestimates. Correlation between TCR beta diversity and naive T cell percentage was strong.

This clonotype was found a few times. No antigen is known for it. The germline gives CDR1 SEHNR, CDR2 FQNEAQ (reference sequence). V was pared by 1 base and J by 0 bases, with 4 bases of the junction left unmatched. The CDR3 runs 16 residues. Alongside a J-beta primer mix, a sample-barcoded 5' primer served in a second PCR lasting about 7 to 11 cycles. All samples yielded 2.5 million or more CDR3-containing paired-end reads. TCRdb processed the 5' RACE reads anew with MiXCR; each CDR3 protein has one entry. The sample shows about 1.8 million distinct CDR3 sequences, just under 50% of them seen only once. Per sample, at least 5 micrograms of total RNA were extracted.

The chain combines TRBV7-9 with TRBJ2-3; 7 nucleotides align to TRBD2. The TCR originated in a middle-aged woman in good health. The sequencing input was blood. The CDR3 here is CASSLGLAESTDTQYF. The CDR3 nucleotides read TGTGCCAGCAGCTTAGGCCTAGCGGAGAGCACAGATACGCAGTATTTT.